This T cell receptor (beta chain) was recorded in a study of blood T cell repertoires in COVID-19. Looking at the study overall: From T cells, B-cell-depleted T cells, or PBMCs came the material, which was cDNA or gDNA.

Original analysis: Counts of nucleated cells, estimated from reference gene primer amplification, were obtained. Measured with immunoSEQ multiplex PCR; TCRdb has only the in-frame clones, and not every one. V and J calls plus clone size are reproduced from that table; the DNA served to infer D and trimming. The sample records tens of thousands of clones, around three quarters being singletons. This CDR3 spans 15 amino acids. The ends were cut back, 5 bases at V and 1 base at J, with 13 bases in the middle. Germline V gene lookup returns CDR1 SGHTA and CDR2 FQGNSA. Material: peripheral blood. This chain connects TRBV7-2 to TRBJ2-3; D possibly corresponds to TRBD2 (7 bases). This receptor was taken from a man between 60 and 75 years old with active or convalescent COVID-19. The DNA for the CDR3 is TGTGCCAGCAGCCAGGCGGGGGCGGGCACAGATACGCAGTATTTT. This translates into CASSQAGAGTDTQYF.